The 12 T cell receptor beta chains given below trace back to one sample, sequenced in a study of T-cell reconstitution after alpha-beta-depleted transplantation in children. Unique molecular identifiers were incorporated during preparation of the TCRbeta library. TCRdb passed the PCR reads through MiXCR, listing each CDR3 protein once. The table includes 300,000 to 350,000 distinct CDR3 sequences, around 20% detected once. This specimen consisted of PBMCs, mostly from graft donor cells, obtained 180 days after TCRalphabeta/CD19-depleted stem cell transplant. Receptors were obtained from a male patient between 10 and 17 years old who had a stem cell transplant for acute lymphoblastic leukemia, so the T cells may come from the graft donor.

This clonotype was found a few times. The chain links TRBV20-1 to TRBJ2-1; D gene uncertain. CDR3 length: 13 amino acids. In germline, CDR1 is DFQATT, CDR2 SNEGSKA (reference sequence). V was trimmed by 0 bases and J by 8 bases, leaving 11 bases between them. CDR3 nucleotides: TGCAGTGCTAGAGACCTGGAAGAATATGAGCAGTTCTTC. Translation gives CSARDLEEYEQFF.

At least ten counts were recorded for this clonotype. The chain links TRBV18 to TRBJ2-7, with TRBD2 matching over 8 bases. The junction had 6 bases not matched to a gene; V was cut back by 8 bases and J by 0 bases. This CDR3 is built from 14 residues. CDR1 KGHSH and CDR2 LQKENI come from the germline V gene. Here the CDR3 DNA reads TGTGCCAGCCCCCCTACTAGCGGCTCCTACGAGCAGTACTTC. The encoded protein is CASPPTSGSYEQYF.

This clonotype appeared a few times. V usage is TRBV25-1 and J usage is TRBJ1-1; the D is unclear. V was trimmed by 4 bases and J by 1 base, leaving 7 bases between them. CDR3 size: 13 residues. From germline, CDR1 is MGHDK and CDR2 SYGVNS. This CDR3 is CASSVLPNTEAFF. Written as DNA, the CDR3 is TGTGCCAGCAGTGTGTTACCGAACACTGAAGCTTTCTTT.

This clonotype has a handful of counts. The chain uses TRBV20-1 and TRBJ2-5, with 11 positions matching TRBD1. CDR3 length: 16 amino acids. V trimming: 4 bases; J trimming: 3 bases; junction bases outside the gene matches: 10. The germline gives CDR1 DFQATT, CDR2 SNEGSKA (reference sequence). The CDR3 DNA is TGCAGTGCTACTGTAGGGGACAGGGGGTTCAAAGAGACCCAGTACTTC. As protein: CSATVGDRGFKETQYF.

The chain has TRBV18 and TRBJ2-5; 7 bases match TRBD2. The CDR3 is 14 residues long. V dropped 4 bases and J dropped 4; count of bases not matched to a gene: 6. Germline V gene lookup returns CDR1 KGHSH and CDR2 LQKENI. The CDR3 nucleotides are TGTGCCAGCTCACGTGGACTAGGCGGAGAGACCCAGTACTTC. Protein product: CASSRGLGGETQYF.

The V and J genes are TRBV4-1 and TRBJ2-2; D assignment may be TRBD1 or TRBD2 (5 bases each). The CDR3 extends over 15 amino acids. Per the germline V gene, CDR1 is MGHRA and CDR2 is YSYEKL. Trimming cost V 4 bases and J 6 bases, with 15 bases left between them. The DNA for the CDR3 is TGCGCCAGCAGCCGCATCGGGGCCAGGCCCGGGGAGCTGTTTTTT. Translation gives CASSRIGARPGELFF.

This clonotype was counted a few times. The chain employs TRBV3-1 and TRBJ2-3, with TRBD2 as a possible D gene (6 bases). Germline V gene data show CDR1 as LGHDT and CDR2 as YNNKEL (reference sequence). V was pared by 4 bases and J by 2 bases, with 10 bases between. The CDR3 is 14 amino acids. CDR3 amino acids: CASSPGRFTDTQYF. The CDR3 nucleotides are TGTGCCAGCAGCCCCGGGAGATTCACAGATACGCAGTATTTT.

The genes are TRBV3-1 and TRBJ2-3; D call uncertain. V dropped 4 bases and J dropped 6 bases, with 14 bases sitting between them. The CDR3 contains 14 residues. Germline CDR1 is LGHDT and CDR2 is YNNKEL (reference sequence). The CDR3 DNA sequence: TGTGCCAGCAGCCGAACTAACCACCCCGATACGCAGTATTTT. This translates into CASSRTNHPDTQYF.

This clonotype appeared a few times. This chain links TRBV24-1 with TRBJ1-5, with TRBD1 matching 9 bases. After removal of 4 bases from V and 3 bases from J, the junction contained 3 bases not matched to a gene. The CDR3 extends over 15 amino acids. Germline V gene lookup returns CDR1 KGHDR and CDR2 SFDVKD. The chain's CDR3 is CATSEGTGFNQPQHF. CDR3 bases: TGTGCCACCAGTGAGGGGACAGGGTTCAATCAGCCCCAGCATTTT.

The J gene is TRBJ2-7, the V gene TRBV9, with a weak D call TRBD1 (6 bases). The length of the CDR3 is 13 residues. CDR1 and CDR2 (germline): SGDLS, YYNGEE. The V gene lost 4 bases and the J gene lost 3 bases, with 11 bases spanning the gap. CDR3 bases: TGTGCCAGCAGCCCCCAGGGGTACTACGAGCAGTACTTC. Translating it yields CASSPQGYYEQYF.

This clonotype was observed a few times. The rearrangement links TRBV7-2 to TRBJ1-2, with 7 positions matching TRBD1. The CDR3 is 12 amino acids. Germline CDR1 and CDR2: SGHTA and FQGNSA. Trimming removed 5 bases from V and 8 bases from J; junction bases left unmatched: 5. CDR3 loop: CASSGRQGGYTF. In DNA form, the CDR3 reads TGTGCCAGCAGCGGACGACAGGGCGGCTACACCTTC.

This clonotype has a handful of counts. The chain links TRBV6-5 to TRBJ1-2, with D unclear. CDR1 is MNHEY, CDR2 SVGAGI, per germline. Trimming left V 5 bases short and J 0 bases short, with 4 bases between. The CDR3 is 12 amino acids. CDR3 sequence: CASSVANYGYTF. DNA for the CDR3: TGTGCCAGCAGTGTTGCTAACTATGGCTACACCTTC.